The 10 T cell receptor beta chains listed next were all sequenced from one sample in a study of blood T cell repertoires in COVID-19. Profiling relied on immunoSEQ multiplex PCR, and the TCRdb table lists in-frame clones only, not all of them. The repertoire includes a few hundred thousand clones, 80% of them detected once, and 3.5% to 4.5% sits in the top ten. Sequencing used PBMCs or T cells enriched from blood (not recorded which). Source of these receptors: a man younger than 45 with acute COVID-19.

The chain is built from TRBV6-5 and TRBJ2-1; 10 nucleotides align to TRBD1. The CDR3 is 15 residues long. Germline V gene lookup returns CDR1 MNHEY and CDR2 SVGAGI. Losses at the gene ends were 6 bases for V and 6 bases for J; bases not matched to a gene: 8. CDR3: CASRPRDRGVNEQFF. The CDR3 nucleotides read TGTGCCAGCAGGCCCCGGGACAGGGGCGTCAATGAGCAGTTCTTC.

The rearrangement joins TRBV4-1 to TRBJ1-1, with no clear D. CDR3 size: 11 residues. Trimming stripped 5 bases from V and 5 bases from J, with 6 bases between. Germline V gene data show CDR1 as MGHRA and CDR2 as YSYEKL. The CDR3, as DNA: TGCGCCAGCAGCGCCAGGACTGAAGCTTTCTTT. It is translated as CASSARTEAFF.

This clone turned up a few times. The rearrangement links TRBV12-3 or TRBV12-4 to TRBJ1-5; 7 bases are a match to TRBD1. This CDR3 has 13 residues. V lost 7 bases and J lost 6; bases outside the gene matches: 6. CDR3 DNA: TGTGCCAGCACTCGACAGGGAGGTCAGCCCCAGCATTTT. Its protein product is CASTRQGGQPQHF.

The CDR3 coding sequence is TGTGCCATACCCCGGACAGGGGCCAACGAGCAGTACTTC. This translates into CAIPRTGANEQYF. This sequence joins TRBV27 and TRBJ2-7; TRBD1 aligns across 9 bases. Germline CDR1 and CDR2: MNHEY and SMNVEV (reference sequence). This CDR3 has 13 residues. Losses at the gene ends were 10 bases for V and 5 bases for J; bases not matched to a gene: 9.

The CDR3 nucleotides are TGTGCCAGCAGCTTGCCTCTCCTAGCGGGGCGACACTCCTACGAGCAGTACTTC. This sequence encodes CASSLPLLAGRHSYEQYF. This chain connects TRBV11-2 to TRBJ2-7, with 9 bases identical to TRBD2. This CDR3 has 18 residues. The V gene end was trimmed by 3 bases and the J gene end by 0 bases; junction bases not matched to a gene: 12. Germline lookup yields CDR1 SGHAT and CDR2 FQNNGV.

The chain joins TRBV25-1 to TRBJ1-3, with 8 bases lining up with TRBD1. Germline CDR1 and CDR2: MGHDK and SYGVNS. There are 14 residues in the CDR3. The trim removed 4 bases at V and 7 bases at J, leaving 6 bases unmatched. DNA of the CDR3: TGTGCCAGCAGTGGTACAAACAGGGGGAACACCATATATTTT. It yields the protein CASSGTNRGNTIYF.

The genes are TRBV5-4 and TRBJ1-1; 7 bases agree with TRBD1. V shed 4 bases and J 4 bases; nucleotides not matched to a gene: 7. The CDR3 runs to 14 residues. The germline CDR1 and CDR2 sequences are SGHNT and YYREEE (reference sequence). The CDR3 bases are TGTGCCAGCAGCGCGGAACAGGGGACCACTGAAGCTTTCTTT. Protein sequence: CASSAEQGTTEAFF.

The CDR3 here is CATTPGQNSPLHF. CDR3 nucleotides: TGTGCCACGACTCCGGGACAGAATTCACCCCTCCACTTT. The V gene is TRBV25-1, the J gene TRBJ1-6; 7 nucleotides align to TRBD1. CDR1 is MGHDK and CDR2 is SYGVNS in the germline V gene. V lost 10 bases and J lost 7; bases outside the gene matches: 7. The CDR3 runs 13 residues. Variable domain in full (rest from reference TRBV25-1 and TRBJ1-6): EADIYQTPRYLVIGTGKKITLECSQTMGHDKMYWYQQDPGMELHLIHYSYGVNSTEKGDLSSESTVSRIRTEHFPLTLESARPSHTSQYLCATTPGQNSPLHFGNGTRLTVT.

This rearrangement joins TRBV11-2 to TRBJ1-5; D uncertain. CDR1 and CDR2 (germline): SGHAT, FQNNGV. The CDR3 runs to 13 residues. The V end was cut by 0 bases, the J end by 7 bases, with 7 bases between. CDR3 nucleotides: TGTGCCAGCAGCTTAGATAGTAGCCAGCCCCAGCATTTT. As protein: CASSLDSSQPQHF. Together with reference TRBV11-2 and TRBJ1-5, the CDR3 gives the full variable domain: EAGVAQSPRYKIIEKRQSVAFWCNPISGHATLYWYQQILGQGPKLLIQFQNNGVVDDSQLPKDRFSAERLKGVDSTLKIQPAKLEDSAVYLCASSLDSSQPQHFGDGTRLSIL.

This chain connects TRBV5-1 to TRBJ2-7; D not certain. V shed 0 bases and J shed 3 bases, with 19 bases lying between them. Looked up from germline, CDR1 is SGHRS and CDR2 is YFSETQ. The CDR3 runs to 17 residues. CDR3 nucleotides: TGCGCCAGCAGCTTGGTCCCTTCAAGCGTGAGCATCTACGAGCAGTACTTC. Protein: CASSLVPSSVSIYEQYF.